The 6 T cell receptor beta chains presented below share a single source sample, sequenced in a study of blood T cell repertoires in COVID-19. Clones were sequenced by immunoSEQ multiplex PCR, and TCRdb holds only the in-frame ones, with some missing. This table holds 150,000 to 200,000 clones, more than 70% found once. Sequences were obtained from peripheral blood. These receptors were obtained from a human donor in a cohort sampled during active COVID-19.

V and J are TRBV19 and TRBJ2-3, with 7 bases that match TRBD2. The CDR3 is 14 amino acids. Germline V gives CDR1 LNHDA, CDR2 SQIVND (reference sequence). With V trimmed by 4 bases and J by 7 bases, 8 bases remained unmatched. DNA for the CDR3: TGTGCCAGTAGTAGGAGGACTAGAATAAATACGCAGTATTTT. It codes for CASSRRTRINTQYF. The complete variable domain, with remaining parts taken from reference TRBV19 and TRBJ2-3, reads DGGITQSPKYLFRKEGQNVTLSCEQNLNHDAMYWYRQDPGQGLRLIYYSQIVNDFQKGDIAEGYSVSREKKESFPLTVTSAQKNPTAFYLCASSRRTRINTQYFGPGTRLTVL.

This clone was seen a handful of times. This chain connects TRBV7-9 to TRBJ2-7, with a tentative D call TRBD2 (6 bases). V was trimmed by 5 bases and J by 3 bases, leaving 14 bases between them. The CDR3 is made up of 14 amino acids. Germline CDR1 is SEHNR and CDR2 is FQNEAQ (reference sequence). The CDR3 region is CASSVSSVIYEQYF. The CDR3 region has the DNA TGTGCCAGCAGCGTCTCTAGCGTAATCTACGAGCAGTACTTC.

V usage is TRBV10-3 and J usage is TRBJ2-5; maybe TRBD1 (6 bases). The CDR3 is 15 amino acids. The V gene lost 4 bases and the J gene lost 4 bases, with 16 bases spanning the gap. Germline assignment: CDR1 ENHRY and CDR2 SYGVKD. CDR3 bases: TGTGCCATCAGTGTCGACCAGGGGCGAGGAGAGACCCAGTACTTC. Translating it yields CAISVDQGRGETQYF.

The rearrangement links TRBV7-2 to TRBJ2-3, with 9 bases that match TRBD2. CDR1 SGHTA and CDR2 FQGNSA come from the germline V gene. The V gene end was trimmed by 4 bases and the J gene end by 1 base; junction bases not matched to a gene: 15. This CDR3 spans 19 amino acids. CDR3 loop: CASSYLAGGRAVGTDTQYF. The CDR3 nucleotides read TGTGCCAGCAGCTACCTTGCTGGCGGGAGGGCCGTCGGCACAGATACGCAGTATTTT.

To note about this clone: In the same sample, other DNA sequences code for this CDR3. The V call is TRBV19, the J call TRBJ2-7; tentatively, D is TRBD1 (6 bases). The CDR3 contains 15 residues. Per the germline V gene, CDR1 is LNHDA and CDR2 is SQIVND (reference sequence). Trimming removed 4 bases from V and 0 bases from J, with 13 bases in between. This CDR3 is CASSTGQRSSYEQYF. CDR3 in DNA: TGTGCCAGTAGTACGGGACAAAGGAGCTCCTACGAGCAGTACTTC. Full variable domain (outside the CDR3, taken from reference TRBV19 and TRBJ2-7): DGGITQSPKYLFRKEGQNVTLSCEQNLNHDAMYWYRQDPGQGLRLIYYSQIVNDFQKGDIAEGYSVSREKKESFPLTVTSAQKNPTAFYLCASSTGQRSSYEQYFGPGTRLTVT.

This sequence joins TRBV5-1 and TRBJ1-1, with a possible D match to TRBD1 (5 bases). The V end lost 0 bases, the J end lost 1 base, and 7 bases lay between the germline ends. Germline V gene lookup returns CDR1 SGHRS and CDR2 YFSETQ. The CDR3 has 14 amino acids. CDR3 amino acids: CASSLGQKNTEAFF. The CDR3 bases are TGCGCCAGCAGCTTGGGACAGAAGAACACTGAAGCTTTCTTT.